Each of the 5 T cell receptor beta chains below was sequenced from the same sample in a study of T cells after yellow fever vaccination. TCRdb reprocessed the 5' RACE reads via MiXCR and lists one record per CDR3 protein. The sample holds under 600,000 distinct CDR3 sequences, approximately 12% seen once. The specimen was PBMCs, collected on the day of the yellow fever booster vaccination. Receptors originate from a man between 25 and 39 years old who received the YFV17D yellow fever vaccine.

The V and J genes are TRBV5-4 and TRBJ2-2, with 7 positions matching TRBD2. After removal of 2 bases from V and 3 bases from J, the junction contained 4 bases not matched to a gene. The CDR3 contains 15 residues. Germline values: CDR1 SGHNT, CDR2 YYREEE (reference sequence). CDR3 sequence: CASSFWLADTGELFF. Written as DNA, the CDR3 is TGTGCCAGCAGCTTTTGGCTAGCGGACACCGGGGAGCTGTTTTTT.

The chain links TRBV12-3 or TRBV12-4 to TRBJ2-6, with 10 bases that match TRBD1. Losses at the gene ends were 6 bases for V and 4 bases for J; bases not matched to a gene: 9. This CDR3 has 17 amino acids. CDR3 sequence: CASSPRDRGTGANVLTF. The CDR3 DNA follows: TGTGCCAGCAGCCCTCGGGACAGGGGCACCGGGGCCAACGTCCTGACTTTC.

This clonotype was seen more than once but under ten times. V gene TRBV18 combines with J gene TRBJ1-6, with a weak D call TRBD1 (5 bases). Trimming took off 0 bases at V and 10 bases at J, with 13 bases between the two ends. CDR3 length: 15 residues. Germline V gives CDR1 KGHSH, CDR2 LQKENI. The CDR3 bases are TGTGCCAGCTCACCACCGGCCGGGGGAGGCTCACCCCTCCACTTT. It codes for CASSPPAGGGSPLHF. The full variable domain, completed using reference TRBV18 and TRBJ1-6, is NAGVMQNPRHLVRRRGQEARLRCSPMKGHSHVYWYRQLPEEGLKFMVYLQKENIIDESGMPKERFSAEFPKEGPSILRIQQVVRGDSAAYFCASSPPAGGGSPLHFGNGTRLTVT.

The table lists this clonotype with many counts. The V and J genes are TRBV4-3 and TRBJ2-7; no definite D call. From germline, CDR1 is LGHNA and CDR2 YSLEER. The CDR3 is made up of 16 amino acids. Trimming took 0 bases from V and 2 from J, leaving 14 bases between them. The CDR3 sequence is CASSQEPGLVTYEQYF. The CDR3 nucleotides read TGCGCCAGCAGCCAAGAGCCGGGCCTCGTAACCTACGAGCAGTACTTC.

This clonotype was recorded a few times. CDR3 region: CASSLVGTAGGSPLHF. The CDR3 bases are TGTGCCAGCAGCTTAGTCGGTACCGCCGGCGGGTCACCCCTCCACTTT. V and J are TRBV7-9 and TRBJ1-6; D is uncertain. CDR1 is SEHNR and CDR2 is FQNEAQ in the germline V gene (reference sequence). V was pared by 1 base and J by 10 bases, with 17 bases between. The CDR3 is 16 residues long.